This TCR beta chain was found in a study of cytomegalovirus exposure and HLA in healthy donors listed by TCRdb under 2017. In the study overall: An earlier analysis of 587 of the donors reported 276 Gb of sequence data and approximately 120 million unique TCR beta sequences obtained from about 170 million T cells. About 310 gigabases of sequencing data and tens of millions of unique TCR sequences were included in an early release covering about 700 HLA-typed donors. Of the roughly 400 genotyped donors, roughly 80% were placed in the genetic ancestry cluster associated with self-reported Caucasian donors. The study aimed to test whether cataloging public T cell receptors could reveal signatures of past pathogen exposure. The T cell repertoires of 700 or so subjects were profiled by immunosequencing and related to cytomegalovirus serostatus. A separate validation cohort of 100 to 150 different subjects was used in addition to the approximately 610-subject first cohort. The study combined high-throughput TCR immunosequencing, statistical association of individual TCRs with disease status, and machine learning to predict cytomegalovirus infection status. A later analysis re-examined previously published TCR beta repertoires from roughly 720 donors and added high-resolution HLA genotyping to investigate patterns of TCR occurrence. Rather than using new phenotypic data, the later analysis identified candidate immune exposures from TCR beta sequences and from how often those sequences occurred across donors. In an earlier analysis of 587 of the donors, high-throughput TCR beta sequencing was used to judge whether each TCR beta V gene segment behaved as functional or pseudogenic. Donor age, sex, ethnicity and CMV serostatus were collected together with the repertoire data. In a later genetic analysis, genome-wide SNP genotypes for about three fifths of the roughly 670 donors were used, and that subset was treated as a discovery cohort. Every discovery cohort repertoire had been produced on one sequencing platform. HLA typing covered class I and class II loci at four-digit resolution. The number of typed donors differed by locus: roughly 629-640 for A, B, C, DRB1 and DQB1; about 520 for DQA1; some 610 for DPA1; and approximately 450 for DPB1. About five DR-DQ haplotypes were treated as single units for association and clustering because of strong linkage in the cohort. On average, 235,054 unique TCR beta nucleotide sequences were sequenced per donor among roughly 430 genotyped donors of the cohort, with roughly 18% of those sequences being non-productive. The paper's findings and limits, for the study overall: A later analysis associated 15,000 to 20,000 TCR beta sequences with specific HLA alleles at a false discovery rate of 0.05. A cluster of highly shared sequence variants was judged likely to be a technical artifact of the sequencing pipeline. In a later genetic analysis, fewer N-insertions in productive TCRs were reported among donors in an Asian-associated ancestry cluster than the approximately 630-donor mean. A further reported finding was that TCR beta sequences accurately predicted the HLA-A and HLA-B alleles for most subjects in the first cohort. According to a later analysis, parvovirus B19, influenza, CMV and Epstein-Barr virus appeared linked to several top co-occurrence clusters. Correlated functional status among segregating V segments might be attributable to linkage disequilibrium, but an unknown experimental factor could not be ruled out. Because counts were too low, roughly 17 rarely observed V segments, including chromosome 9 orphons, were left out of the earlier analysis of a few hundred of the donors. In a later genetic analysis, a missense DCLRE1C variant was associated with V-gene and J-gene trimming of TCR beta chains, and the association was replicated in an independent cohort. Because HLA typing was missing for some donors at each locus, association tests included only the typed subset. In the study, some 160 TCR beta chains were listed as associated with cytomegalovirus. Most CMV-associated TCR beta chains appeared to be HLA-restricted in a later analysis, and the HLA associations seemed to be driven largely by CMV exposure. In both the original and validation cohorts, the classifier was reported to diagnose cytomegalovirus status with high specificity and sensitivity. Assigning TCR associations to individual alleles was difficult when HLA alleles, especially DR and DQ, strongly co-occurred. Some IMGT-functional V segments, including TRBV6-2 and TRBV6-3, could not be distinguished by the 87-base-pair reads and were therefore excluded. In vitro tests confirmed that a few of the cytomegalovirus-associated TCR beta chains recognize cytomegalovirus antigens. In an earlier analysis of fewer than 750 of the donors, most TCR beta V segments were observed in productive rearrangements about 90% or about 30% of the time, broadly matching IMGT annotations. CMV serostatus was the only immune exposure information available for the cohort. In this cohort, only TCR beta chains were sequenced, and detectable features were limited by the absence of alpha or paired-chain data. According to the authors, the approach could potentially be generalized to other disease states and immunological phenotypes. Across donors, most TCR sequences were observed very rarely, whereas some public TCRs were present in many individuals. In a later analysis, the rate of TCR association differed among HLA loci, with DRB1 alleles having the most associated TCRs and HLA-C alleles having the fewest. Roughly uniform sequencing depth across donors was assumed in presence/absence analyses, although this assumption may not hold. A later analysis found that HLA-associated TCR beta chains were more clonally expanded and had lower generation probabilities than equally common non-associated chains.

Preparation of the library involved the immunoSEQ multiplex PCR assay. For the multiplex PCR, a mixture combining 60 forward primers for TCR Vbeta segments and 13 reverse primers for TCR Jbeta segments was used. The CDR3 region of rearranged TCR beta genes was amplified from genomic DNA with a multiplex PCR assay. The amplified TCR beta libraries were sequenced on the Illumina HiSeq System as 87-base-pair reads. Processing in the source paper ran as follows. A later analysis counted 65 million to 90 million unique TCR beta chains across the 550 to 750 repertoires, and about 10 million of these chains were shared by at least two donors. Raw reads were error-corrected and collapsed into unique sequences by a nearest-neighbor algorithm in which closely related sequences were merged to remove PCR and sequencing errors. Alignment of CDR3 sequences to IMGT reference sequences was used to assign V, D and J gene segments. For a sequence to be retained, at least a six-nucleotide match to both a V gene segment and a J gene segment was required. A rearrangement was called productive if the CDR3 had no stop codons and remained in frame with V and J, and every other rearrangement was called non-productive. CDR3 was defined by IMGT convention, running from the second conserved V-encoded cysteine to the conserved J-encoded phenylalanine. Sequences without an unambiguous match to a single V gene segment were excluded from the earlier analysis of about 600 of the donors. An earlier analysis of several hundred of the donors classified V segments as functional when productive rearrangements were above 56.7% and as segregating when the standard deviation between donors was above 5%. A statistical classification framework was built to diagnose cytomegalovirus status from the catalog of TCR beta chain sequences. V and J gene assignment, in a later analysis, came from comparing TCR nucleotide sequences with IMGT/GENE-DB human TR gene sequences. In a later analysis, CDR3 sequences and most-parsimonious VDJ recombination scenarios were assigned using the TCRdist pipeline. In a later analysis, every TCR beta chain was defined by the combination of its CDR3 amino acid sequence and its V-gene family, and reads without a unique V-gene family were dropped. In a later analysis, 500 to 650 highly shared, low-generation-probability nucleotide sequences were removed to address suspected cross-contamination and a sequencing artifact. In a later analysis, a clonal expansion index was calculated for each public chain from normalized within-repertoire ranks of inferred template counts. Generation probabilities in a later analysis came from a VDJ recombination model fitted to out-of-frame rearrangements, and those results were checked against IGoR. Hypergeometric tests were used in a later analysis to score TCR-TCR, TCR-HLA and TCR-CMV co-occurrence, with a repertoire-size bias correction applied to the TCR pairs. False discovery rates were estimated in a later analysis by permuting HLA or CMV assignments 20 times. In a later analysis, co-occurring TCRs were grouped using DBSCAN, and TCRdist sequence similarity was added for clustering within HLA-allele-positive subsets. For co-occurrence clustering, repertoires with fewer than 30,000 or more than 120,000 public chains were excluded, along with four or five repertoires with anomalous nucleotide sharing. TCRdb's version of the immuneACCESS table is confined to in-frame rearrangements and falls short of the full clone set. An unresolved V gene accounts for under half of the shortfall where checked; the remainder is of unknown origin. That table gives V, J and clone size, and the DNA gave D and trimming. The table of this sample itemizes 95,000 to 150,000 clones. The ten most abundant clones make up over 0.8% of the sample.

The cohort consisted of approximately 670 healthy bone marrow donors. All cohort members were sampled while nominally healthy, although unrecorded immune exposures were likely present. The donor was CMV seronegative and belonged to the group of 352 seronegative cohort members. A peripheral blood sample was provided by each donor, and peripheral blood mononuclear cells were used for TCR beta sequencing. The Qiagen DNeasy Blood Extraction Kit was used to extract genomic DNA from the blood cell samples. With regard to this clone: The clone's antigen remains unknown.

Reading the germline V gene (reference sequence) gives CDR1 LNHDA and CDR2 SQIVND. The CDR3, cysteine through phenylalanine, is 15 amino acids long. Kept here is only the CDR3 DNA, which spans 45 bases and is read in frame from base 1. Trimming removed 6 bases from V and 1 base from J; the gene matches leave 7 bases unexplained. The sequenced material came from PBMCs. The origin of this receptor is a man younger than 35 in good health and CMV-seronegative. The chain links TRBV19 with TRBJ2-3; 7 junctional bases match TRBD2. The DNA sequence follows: TGTGCCAGTAGAGGAAGGCTAGCGGGCACAGATACGCAGTATTTT. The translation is CASRGRLAGTDTQYF.